The 27 T cell receptor beta chains presented below share a single source sample, sequenced in a study of blood T cell repertoires in COVID-19. Here immunoSEQ multiplex PCR was the method, and the copy in TCRdb shows in-frame clones only, minus some. The sample has some 280,000 clones; around four fifths are singletons. Sequenced sample: peripheral blood. Receptor source: a woman aged 50 to 60 with active or convalescent COVID-19.

This clone was recorded a few times. The CDR3, as DNA: TGCAGCGTTAATACAGGGGACAATCAGCCCCAGCATTTT. Protein: CSVNTGDNQPQHF. The rearrangement joins TRBV29-1 to TRBJ1-5; 7 nucleotides line up with TRBD1. V lost 5 bases, J lost 3 bases, and 4 bases stayed unmatched. The CDR3 length is 13 residues. Germline CDR1 SQVTM, CDR2 ANQGSEA.

CDR3 loop: CASSAQADQPQHF. Here the CDR3 DNA reads TGCGCCAGCAGTGCGCAGGCAGATCAGCCCCAGCATTTT. The rearrangement uses TRBV10-2 and TRBJ1-5; D is uncertain. Trimming removed 4 bases from V and 5 bases from J, with 9 bases in between. The CDR3 is 13 amino acids. Germline V gene data show CDR1 as WSHSY and CDR2 as SAAADI.

The V and J genes are TRBV9 and TRBJ1-2; 9 bases fit TRBD1. The CDR3 is 17 amino acids. CDR1 is SGDLS, CDR2 YYNGEE, per germline. J was trimmed by 5 bases and V by 0 bases; bases with no gene match: 11. The CDR3 loop is CASSVEVGGQGSYGYTF. The DNA of the CDR3 is TGTGCCAGCAGCGTAGAAGTCGGGGGACAGGGTTCTTATGGCTACACCTTC.

The CDR3 spells CASSPRDNNSPLHF. CDR3 coding DNA: TGCGCCAGCAGCCCCAGGGACAATAATTCACCCCTCCACTTT. The rearrangement uses TRBV5-1 and TRBJ1-6, with D possibly TRBD1 on 6 matching bases. The CDR3 spans 14 residues. Trimming took 4 bases from V and 5 from J, leaving 10 bases between them. Germline V lookup: CDR1 SGHRS, CDR2 YFSETQ.

The chain combines TRBV6-2 or TRBV6-3 with TRBJ1-2; D is ambiguous. Looked up from germline, CDR1 is MNHEY and CDR2 is SVGEGT. There are 16 residues in the CDR3. V shed 1 base and J shed 3 bases, with 15 bases lying between them. The CDR3 protein is CASSYLGSLLDYGYTF. In nucleotides, the CDR3 is TGTGCCAGCAGTTACTTGGGCAGCCTCCTTGACTATGGCTACACCTTC.

The chain uses TRBV18 and TRBJ1-3, with TRBD1 identical over 9 bases. CDR1 KGHSH and CDR2 LQKENI come from the germline V gene. V lost 5 bases to trimming and J lost 4 bases; unmatched junction nucleotides: 6. The CDR3 is 15 residues long. The CDR3 nucleotides read TGTGCCAGCTCAACCGGGACAGGGACAGGAAACACCATATATTTT. Translation gives CASSTGTGTGNTIYF.

This chain uses TRBV13 with TRBJ2-4; 9 bases line up with TRBD1. Per germline, CDR1 PRHDT and CDR2 FYEKMQ (reference sequence). CDR3 size: 15 residues. The V gene end was trimmed by 5 bases and the J gene end by 5 bases; junction bases not matched to a gene: 7. The CDR3 region is CASSPARDRENIQYF. The CDR3 coding sequence is TGTGCCAGCAGCCCTGCCCGGGACAGGGAAAACATTCAGTACTTC.

This sequence joins TRBV29-1 and TRBJ1-2, with 8 bases that match TRBD1. The CDR3 contains 15 residues. Germline values: CDR1 SQVTM, CDR2 ANQGSEA. Losses at the gene ends were 4 bases for V and 0 bases for J; bases not matched to a gene: 7. The CDR3 loop is CSVVDRGLTNYGYTF. For the CDR3, the DNA is TGCAGCGTTGTTGACAGGGGCTTAACTAACTATGGCTACACCTTC.

J is TRBJ1-1 and V is TRBV6-5; 8 bases are a match to TRBD1. Germline lookup yields CDR1 MNHEY and CDR2 SVGAGI. V lost 2 bases and J lost 11; bases outside the gene matches: 7. This CDR3 contains 13 residues. Here the CDR3 reads CASSYRQGARAFF. The CDR3 DNA reads as TGTGCCAGCAGTTACAGGCAGGGGGCTAGGGCTTTCTTT.

This chain uses TRBV15 with TRBJ1-2; a weak D match, TRBD1 (5 bases). Germline-derived CDR1 and CDR2 are LNHNV and YYDKDF (reference sequence). V lost 5 bases and J lost 3, with 19 bases in between. This CDR3 is 16 amino acids long. CDR3 amino acids: CATSAMGLSTDYGYTF. The CDR3 DNA sequence: TGTGCCACCAGCGCTATGGGACTTTCGACGGACTATGGCTACACCTTC.

This sequence joins TRBV5-1 and TRBJ2-3, with D tentatively TRBD2 (5 bases). Germline CDR1 and CDR2: SGHRS and YFSETQ. The CDR3 has 15 residues. With 1 base removed from V and 3 bases from J, the gap between germline ends came to 12 bases. The CDR3 coding sequence is TGCGCCAGCAGCTTGCGGGATTCGACAACAGATACGCAGTATTTT. Translating it yields CASSLRDSTTDTQYF. The whole variable domain, remainder taken from reference TRBV5-1 and TRBJ2-3, is KAGVTQTPRYLIKTRGQQVTLSCSPISGHRSVSWYQQTPGQGLQFLFEYFSETQRNKGNFPGRFSGRQFSNSRSEMNVSTLELGDSALYLCASSLRDSTTDTQYFGPGTRLTVL.

The rearrangement links TRBV3-1 (or the pseudogene TRBV3-2) to TRBJ2-2; 9 bases align to TRBD1. Per germline, CDR1 LGHDT and CDR2 YNNKEL (reference sequence). The CDR3 consists of 15 residues. The V gene end was trimmed by 4 bases and the J gene end by 6 bases; junction bases not matched to a gene: 6. CDR3 DNA sequence: TGTGCCAGCAGCCTTGGACAGGGGAGGGCCGGGGAGCTGTTTTTT. Amino acid sequence: CASSLGQGRAGELFF.

The chain carries TRBV3-1 (or the pseudogene TRBV3-2) and TRBJ1-2; the D gene is possibly TRBD1 (6 bases). Germline CDR1 and CDR2: LGHDT and YNNKEL (reference sequence). Trimming pared 1 base from V and 7 bases from J, leaving 13 bases between. The CDR3 length is 14 residues. Here the CDR3 DNA reads TGTGCCAGCAGCCAAGGGGGCAGGGGCCCTGGCTACACCTTC. The encoded protein is CASSQGGRGPGYTF.

The rearrangement uses TRBV5-1 and TRBJ1-2; 7 positions agree with TRBD1. CDR1 SGHRS and CDR2 YFSETQ come from the germline V gene. Trimming removed 4 bases from V and 6 bases from J; junction bases left unmatched: 9. There are 14 residues in the CDR3. The CDR3 region has the DNA TGCGCCAGCAGCCCGGGACAGTTGGGGGATGGCTACACCTTC. This translates into CASSPGQLGDGYTF.

This clone was counted between two and nine times. V usage is TRBV3-1 (or the pseudogene TRBV3-2) and J usage is TRBJ2-2; possible D gene TRBD2, 6 bases. This CDR3 is built from 16 residues. Germline V gives CDR1 LGHDT, CDR2 YNNKEL (reference sequence). V was trimmed by 3 bases and J by 5 bases, leaving 16 bases between them. The CDR3 DNA reads TGTGCCAGCAGCCATAGTAGGAGGGGTAGAACCGGGGAGCTGTTTTTT. This sequence encodes CASSHSRRGRTGELFF.

The genes are TRBV6-4 and TRBJ2-3; D call uncertain. V lost 3 bases and J lost 1, with 8 bases in between. Germline CDR1 is MRHNA and CDR2 is SNTAGT. There are 14 residues in the CDR3. In nucleotides, the CDR3 is TGTGCCAGCAGTGAGAGTCTGCGCACAGATACGCAGTATTTT. Amino acid sequence: CASSESLRTDTQYF.

J is TRBJ2-3 and V is TRBV28; D not resolved. The CDR3 loop spans 11 amino acids. The V and J ends lost 4 bases and 5 bases respectively, with 4 bases between them. Germline lookup yields CDR1 MDHEN and CDR2 SYDVKM. The CDR3 bases are TGTGCCAGCAGTTCCCTAGATACGCAGTATTTT. Amino acids: CASSSLDTQYF.

V is TRBV12-5 and J is TRBJ1-1; 11 positions match TRBD1. Unmatched junction bases numbered 13, after V lost 4 bases and J lost 3 bases. Germline-derived CDR1 and CDR2 are LGHNT and FRNRAP. The CDR3 has 18 residues. CDR3 sequence (DNA): TGTGCTAGTGGTTCTGCCGGGACAGGGGGAAAAGTTGACACTGAAGCTTTCTTT. It translates to CASGSAGTGGKVDTEAFF.

The CDR3 DNA reads TGTGCCAGCTCACCACCGGGACAGCCCAGCTCCTACGAGCAGTACTTC. It codes for CASSPPGQPSSYEQYF. The J gene is TRBJ2-7, the V gene TRBV18; 7 bases align to TRBD1. The CDR3 is 16 amino acids. With V trimmed by 0 bases and J by 0 bases, 5 bases remained unmatched. Germline CDR1 reads KGHSH; CDR2 reads LQKENI. Full variable domain (rest looked up from reference TRBV18 and TRBJ2-7): NAGVMQNPRHLVRRRGQEARLRCSPMKGHSHVYWYRQLPEEGLKFMVYLQKENIIDESGMPKERFSAEFPKEGPSILRIQQVVRGDSAAYFCASSPPGQPSSYEQYFGPGTRLTVT.

V usage is TRBV2 and J usage is TRBJ1-2, with 8 bases fitting TRBD1. The J segment lost 7 bases and the V segment lost 2 bases, leaving 6 bases of the junction unmatched. The CDR3 length is 14 residues. Germline V CDR1 and CDR2: SNHLY, FYNNEI. The CDR3 coding sequence is TGTGCCAGCAGTGAAAGACAGGGGTGGGGTGGCTACACCTTC. Protein: CASSERQGWGGYTF.

This clone was counted a single time. The rearrangement links TRBV18 to TRBJ1-2; TRBD1 aligns across 7 bases. This CDR3 is 15 amino acids long. After removal of 0 bases from V and 8 bases from J, the junction contained 9 bases not matched to a gene. In germline, CDR1 is KGHSH, CDR2 LQKENI. The CDR3 sequence: CASSPPQTGTLGYTF. The CDR3 DNA reads as TGTGCCAGCTCACCACCGCAGACAGGGACTCTAGGCTACACCTTC.

The rearrangement links TRBV7-6 to TRBJ2-7; the D gene is possibly TRBD2 (5 bases). CDR1 is SGHVS and CDR2 is FNYEAQ in the germline V gene. V gave up 5 bases and J gave up 4 bases, with 21 bases separating them. The CDR3 loop spans 16 amino acids. CDR3 DNA sequence: TGTGCCAGCAGCACCCAGACCGGACTGGTGGGGTACGAGCAGTACTTC. It translates to CASSTQTGLVGYEQYF.

The genes are TRBV2 and TRBJ1-1; TRBD1 agrees at 7 bases. The V and J ends lost 2 bases and 10 bases, in that order; junction bases with no gene match: 10. CDR3 length: 14 residues. Germline V gene data show CDR1 as SNHLY and CDR2 as FYNNEI. The CDR3 here is CASSELSSTGLAFF. CDR3 bases: TGTGCCAGCAGTGAACTCTCGTCGACAGGGCTAGCTTTCTTT.

The CDR3, as DNA: TGTGCCAGCAGCTTACCTGGGCGACGATACGAGCAGTACTTC. Amino acids: CASSLPGRRYEQYF. The rearrangement joins TRBV11-2 to TRBJ2-7; no firm D call. This CDR3 is built from 14 residues. The ends were cut back, 2 bases at V and 4 bases at J, with 12 bases in the middle. Germline V lookup: CDR1 SGHAT, CDR2 FQNNGV.

The chain couples TRBV28 to TRBJ1-5; 10 nucleotides match TRBD1. This CDR3 is built from 16 residues. Germline lookup yields CDR1 MDHEN and CDR2 SYDVKM. V lost 2 bases and J lost 7; bases outside the gene matches: 8. The CDR3 DNA reads as TGTGCCAGCAGTTTAAGTAGGGGGACAGGGGAGCAGCCCCAGCATTTT. It is translated as CASSLSRGTGEQPQHF.

The chain joins TRBV28 to TRBJ2-7; 8 bases are shared with TRBD1. The CDR3 is 14 residues long. Per germline, CDR1 MDHEN and CDR2 SYDVKM. V lost 3 bases to trimming and J lost 3 bases; unmatched junction nucleotides: 4. The CDR3 protein is CASSLDRANYEQYF. CDR3 bases: TGTGCCAGCAGTTTGGACAGGGCCAACTACGAGCAGTACTTC. Combining the CDR3 with reference TRBV28 and TRBJ2-7 gives the whole variable domain DVKVTQSSRYLVKRTGEKVFLECVQDMDHENMFWYRQDPGLGLRLIYFSYDVKMKEKGDIPEGYSVSREKKERFSLILESASTNQTSMYLCASSLDRANYEQYFGPGTRLTVT.

The CDR3 nucleotides read TGTGCCAGCAGTCCCCTCACCGGACTAGCGGGAGGAACAGATACGCAGTATTTT. Translating it yields CASSPLTGLAGGTDTQYF. The chain has TRBV6-6 and TRBJ2-3; 14 bases match TRBD2. The CDR3 has 18 residues. The trim removed 5 bases at V and 3 bases at J, leaving 10 bases unmatched. The germline V gene encodes CDR1 MNHNY and CDR2 SVGAGI (reference sequence).